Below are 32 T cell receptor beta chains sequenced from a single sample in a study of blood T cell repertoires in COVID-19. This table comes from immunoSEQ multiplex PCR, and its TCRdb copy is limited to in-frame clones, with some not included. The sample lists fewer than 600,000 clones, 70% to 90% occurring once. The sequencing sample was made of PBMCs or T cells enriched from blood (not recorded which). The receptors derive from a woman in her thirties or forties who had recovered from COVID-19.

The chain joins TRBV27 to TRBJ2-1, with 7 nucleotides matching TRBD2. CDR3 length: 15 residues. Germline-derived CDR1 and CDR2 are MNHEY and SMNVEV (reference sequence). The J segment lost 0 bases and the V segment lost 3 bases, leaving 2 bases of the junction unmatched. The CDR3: CASSLGLSSYNEQFF. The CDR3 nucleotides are TGTGCCAGCAGTTTGGGACTAAGCTCCTACAATGAGCAGTTCTTC.

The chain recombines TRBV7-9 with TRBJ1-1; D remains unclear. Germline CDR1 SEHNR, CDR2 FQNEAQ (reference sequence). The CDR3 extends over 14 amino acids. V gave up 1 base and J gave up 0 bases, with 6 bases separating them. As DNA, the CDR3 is TGTGCCAGCAGCTTAGTTCCGTTGAACACTGAAGCTTTCTTT. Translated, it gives CASSLVPLNTEAFF.

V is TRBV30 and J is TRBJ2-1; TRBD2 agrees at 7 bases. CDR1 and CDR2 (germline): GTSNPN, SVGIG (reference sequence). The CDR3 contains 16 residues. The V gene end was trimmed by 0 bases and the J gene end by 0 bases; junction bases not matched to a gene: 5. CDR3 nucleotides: TGTGCCTGGAGTGTATTCGGCGGGAGCTCCTACAATGAGCAGTTCTTC. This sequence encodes CAWSVFGGSSYNEQFF.

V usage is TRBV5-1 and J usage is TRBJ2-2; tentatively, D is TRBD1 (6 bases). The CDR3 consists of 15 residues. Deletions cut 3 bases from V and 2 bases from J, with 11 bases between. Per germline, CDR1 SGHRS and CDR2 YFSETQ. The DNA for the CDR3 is TGCGCCAGCAGCTCTCAGGGGATAAACACCGGGGAGCTGTTTTTT. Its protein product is CASSSQGINTGELFF.

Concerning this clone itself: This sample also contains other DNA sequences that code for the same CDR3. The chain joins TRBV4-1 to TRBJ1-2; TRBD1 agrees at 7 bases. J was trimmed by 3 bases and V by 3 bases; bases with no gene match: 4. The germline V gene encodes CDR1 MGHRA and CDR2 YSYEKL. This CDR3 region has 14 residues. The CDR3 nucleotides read TGCGCCAGCAGCCAGGGCACAGGGGACTATGGCTACACCTTC. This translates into CASSQGTGDYGYTF.

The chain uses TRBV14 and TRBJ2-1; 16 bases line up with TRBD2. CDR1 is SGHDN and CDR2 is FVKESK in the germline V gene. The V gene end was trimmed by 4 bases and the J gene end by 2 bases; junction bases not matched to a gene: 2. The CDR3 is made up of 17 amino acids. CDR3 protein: CASSPGLAGGPYNEQFF. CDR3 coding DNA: TGTGCCAGCAGCCCGGGACTAGCGGGAGGGCCCTACAATGAGCAGTTCTTC. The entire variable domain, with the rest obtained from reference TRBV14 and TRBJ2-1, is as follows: EAGVTQFPSHSVIEKGQTVTLRCDPISGHDNLYWYRRVMGKEIKFLLHFVKESKQDESGMPNNRFLAERTGGTYSTLKVQPAELEDSGVYFCASSPGLAGGPYNEQFFGPGTRLTVL.

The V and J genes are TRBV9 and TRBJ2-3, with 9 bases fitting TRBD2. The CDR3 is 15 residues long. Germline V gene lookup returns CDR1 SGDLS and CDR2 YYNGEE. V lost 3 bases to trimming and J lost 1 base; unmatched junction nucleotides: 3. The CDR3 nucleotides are TGTGCCAGCAGCGATGGGACTAGCCGCACAGATACGCAGTATTTT. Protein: CASSDGTSRTDTQYF.

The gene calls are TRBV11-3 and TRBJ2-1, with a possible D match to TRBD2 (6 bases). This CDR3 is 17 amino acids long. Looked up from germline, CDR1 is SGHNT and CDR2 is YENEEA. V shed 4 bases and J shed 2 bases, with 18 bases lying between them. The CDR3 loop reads CASSSPPGLEAYNEQFF. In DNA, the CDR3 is TGTGCCAGCAGCTCGCCGCCGGGACTCGAAGCCTACAATGAGCAGTTCTTC.

This CDR3 is CSVEGDRGTEAFF. Here the CDR3 DNA reads TGCAGCGTTGAGGGTGATCGAGGCACTGAAGCTTTCTTT. V is TRBV29-1 and J is TRBJ1-1; no reliable D call. Trimming took 3 bases from V and 4 from J, leaving 12 bases between them. The germline gives CDR1 SQVTM, CDR2 ANQGSEA. This CDR3 has 13 amino acids.

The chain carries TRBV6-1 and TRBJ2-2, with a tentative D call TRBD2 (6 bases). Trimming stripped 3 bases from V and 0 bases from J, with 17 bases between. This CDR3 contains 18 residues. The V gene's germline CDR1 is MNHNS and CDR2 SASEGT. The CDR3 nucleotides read TGTGCCAGCAGTGATCGAGGGCACCCGGGGGCGAACACCGGGGAGCTGTTTTTT. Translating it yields CASSDRGHPGANTGELFF.

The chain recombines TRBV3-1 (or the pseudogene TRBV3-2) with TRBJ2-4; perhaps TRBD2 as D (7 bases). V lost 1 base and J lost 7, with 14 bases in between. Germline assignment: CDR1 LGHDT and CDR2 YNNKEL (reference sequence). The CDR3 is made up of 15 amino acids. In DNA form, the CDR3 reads TGTGCCAGCAGCCAAGGATCGAGGGGGGGTAACATTCAGTACTTC. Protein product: CASSQGSRGGNIQYF.

Here the CDR3 reads CASSPRGVGYEQYF. The CDR3 coding sequence is TGTGCCAGCAGCCCACGGGGGGTTGGCTACGAGCAGTACTTC. This chain links TRBV3-1 (or the pseudogene TRBV3-2) with TRBJ2-7; 7 bases map to TRBD2. With 4 bases clipped from V and 3 bases from J, the junction kept 6 bases outside the gene matches. CDR1 and CDR2 (germline): LGHDT, YNNKEL (reference sequence). The CDR3 is 14 residues long.

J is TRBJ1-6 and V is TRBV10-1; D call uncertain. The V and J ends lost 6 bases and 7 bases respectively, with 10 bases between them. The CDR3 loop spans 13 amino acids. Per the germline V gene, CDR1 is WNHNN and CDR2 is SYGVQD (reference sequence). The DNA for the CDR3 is TGCGCCAGCAGGACGGGATTCAATTCACCCCTCCACTTT. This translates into CASRTGFNSPLHF.

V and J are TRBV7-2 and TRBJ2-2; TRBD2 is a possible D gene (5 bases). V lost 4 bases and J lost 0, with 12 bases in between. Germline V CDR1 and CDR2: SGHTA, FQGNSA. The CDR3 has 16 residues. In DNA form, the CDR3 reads TGTGCCAGCAGCTCCCGGACTTTTTCGAACACCGGGGAGCTGTTTTTT. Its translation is CASSSRTFSNTGELFF.

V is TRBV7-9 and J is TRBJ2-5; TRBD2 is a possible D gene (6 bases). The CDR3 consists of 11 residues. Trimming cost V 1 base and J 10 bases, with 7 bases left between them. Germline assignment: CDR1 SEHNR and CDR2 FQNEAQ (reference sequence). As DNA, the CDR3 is TGTGCCAGCAGCTTAGTGGGAGGCCAGTACTTC. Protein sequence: CASSLVGGQYF.

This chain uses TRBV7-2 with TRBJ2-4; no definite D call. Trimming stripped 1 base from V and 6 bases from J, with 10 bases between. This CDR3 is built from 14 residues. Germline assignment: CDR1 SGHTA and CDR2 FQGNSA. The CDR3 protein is CASSLGSLGNIQYF. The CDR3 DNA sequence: TGTGCCAGCAGCTTAGGGAGTTTGGGAAACATTCAGTACTTC.

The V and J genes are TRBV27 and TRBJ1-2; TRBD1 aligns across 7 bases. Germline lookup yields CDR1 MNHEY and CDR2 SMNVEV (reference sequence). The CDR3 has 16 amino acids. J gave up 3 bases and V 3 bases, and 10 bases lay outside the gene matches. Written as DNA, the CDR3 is TGTGCCAGCAGTTTTATTATCAGGGGGATTTACTATGGCTACACCTTC. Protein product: CASSFIIRGIYYGYTF.

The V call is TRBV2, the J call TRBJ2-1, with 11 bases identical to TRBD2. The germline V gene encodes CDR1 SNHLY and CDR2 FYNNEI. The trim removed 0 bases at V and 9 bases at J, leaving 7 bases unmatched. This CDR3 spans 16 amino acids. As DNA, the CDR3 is TGTGCCAGCAGTGAAGCTGAACTAGCGGGAGCAGGTGAGCAGTTCTTC. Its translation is CASSEAELAGAGEQFF.

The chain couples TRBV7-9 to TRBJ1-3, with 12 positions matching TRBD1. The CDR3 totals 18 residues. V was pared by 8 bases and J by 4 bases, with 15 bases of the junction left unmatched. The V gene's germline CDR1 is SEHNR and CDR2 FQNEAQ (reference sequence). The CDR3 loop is CASPRGTGGELRGNTIYF. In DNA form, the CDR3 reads TGTGCCAGCCCACGGGGGACAGGGGGCGAGTTGCGGGGAAACACCATATATTTT.

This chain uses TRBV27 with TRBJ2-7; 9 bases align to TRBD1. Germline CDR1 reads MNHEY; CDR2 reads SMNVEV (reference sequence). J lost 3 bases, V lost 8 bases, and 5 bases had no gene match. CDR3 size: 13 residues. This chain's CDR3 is CASAGTGSYEQYF. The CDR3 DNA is TGTGCCAGCGCCGGGACAGGGAGCTACGAGCAGTACTTC.

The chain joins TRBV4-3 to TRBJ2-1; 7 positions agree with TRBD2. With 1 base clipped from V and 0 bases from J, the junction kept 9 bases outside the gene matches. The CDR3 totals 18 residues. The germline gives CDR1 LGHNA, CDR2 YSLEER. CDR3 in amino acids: CASSQALGLPSSYNEQFF. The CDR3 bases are TGCGCCAGCAGCCAAGCCCTGGGACTACCCAGCTCCTACAATGAGCAGTTCTTC.

CDR3 protein: CASSEARPDTQYF. Written as DNA, the CDR3 is TGTGCCAGCAGTGAAGCGCGGCCAGATACGCAGTATTTT. V and J are TRBV2 and TRBJ2-3; no definite D call. Trimming left V 0 bases short and J 4 bases short, with 5 bases between. CDR3 length: 13 residues. Germline V gene sequence: CDR1 SNHLY, CDR2 FYNNEI.

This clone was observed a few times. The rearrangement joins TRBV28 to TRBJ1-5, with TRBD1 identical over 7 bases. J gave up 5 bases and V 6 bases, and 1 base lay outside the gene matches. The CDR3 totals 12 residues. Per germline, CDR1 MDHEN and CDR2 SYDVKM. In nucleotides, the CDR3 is TGTGCCAGCAGAAGGGGGCATCAGCCCCAGCATTTT. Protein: CASRRGHQPQHF.

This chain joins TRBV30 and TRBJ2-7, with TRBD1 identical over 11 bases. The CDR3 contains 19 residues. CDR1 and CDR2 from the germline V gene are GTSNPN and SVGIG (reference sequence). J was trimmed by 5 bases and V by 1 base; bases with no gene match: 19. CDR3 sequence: CAWSGRTTKRDRGDHEQYF. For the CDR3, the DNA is TGTGCCTGGAGTGGCAGGACGACGAAAAGGGACAGGGGGGATCACGAGCAGTACTTC.

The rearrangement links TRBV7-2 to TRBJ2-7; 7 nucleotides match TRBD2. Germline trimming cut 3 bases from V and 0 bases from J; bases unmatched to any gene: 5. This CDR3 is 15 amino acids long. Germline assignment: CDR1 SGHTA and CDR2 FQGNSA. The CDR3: CASSFGGKSSYEQYF. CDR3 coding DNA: TGTGCCAGCAGCTTCGGGGGGAAAAGCTCCTACGAGCAGTACTTC.

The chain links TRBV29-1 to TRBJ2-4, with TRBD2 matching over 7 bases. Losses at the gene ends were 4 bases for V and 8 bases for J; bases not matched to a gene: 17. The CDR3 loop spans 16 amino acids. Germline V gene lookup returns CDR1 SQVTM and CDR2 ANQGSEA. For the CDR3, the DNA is TGCAGCGTTGCTTTGGGAGGGAGAGGCATGACGGACATTCAGTACTTC. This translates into CSVALGGRGMTDIQYF.

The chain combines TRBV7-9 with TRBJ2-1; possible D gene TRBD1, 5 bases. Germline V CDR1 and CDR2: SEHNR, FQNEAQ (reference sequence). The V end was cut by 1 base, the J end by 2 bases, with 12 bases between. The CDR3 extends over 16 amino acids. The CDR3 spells CASSLGGRVAYNEQFF. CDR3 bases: TGTGCCAGCAGCTTAGGAGGCAGGGTAGCCTACAATGAGCAGTTCTTC. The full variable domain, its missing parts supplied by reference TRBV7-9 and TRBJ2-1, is DTGVSQNPRHKITKRGQNVTFRCDPISEHNRLYWYRQTLGQGPEFLTYFQNEAQLEKSRLLSDRFSAERPKGSFSTLEIQRTEQGDSAMYLCASSLGGRVAYNEQFFGPGTRLTVL.

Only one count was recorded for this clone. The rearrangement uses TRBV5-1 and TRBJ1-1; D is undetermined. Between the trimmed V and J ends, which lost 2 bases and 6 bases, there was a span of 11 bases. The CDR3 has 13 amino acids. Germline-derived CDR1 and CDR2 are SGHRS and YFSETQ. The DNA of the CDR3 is TGCGCCAGCAGCTTCGTTCCCGGGTCTGAAGCTTTCTTT. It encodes CASSFVPGSEAFF.

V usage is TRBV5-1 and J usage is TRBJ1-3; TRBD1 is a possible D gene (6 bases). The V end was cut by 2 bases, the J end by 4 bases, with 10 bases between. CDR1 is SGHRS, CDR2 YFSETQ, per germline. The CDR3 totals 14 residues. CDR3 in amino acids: CASSFQGTGNTIYF. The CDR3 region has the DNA TGCGCCAGCAGCTTTCAGGGGACCGGAAACACCATATATTTT.

CDR3 DNA: TGCAGTGCTGGTGACGGACTGTTCGATGAGCAGTTCTTC. It encodes CSAGDGLFDEQFF. The chain recombines TRBV20-1 with TRBJ2-1; a possible D gene is TRBD2 (5 bases). The CDR3 sequence is 13 residues long. V was cut by 5 bases and J by 8 bases, with 16 bases left in between. The germline CDR1 and CDR2 sequences are DFQATT and SNEGSKA (reference sequence).

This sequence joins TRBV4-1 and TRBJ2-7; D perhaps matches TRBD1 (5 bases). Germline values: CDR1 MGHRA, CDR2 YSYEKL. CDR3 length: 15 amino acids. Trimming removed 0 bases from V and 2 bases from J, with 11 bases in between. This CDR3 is CASSQDLTGTYEQYF. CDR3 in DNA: TGCGCCAGCAGCCAAGATTTAACAGGAACCTACGAGCAGTACTTC.

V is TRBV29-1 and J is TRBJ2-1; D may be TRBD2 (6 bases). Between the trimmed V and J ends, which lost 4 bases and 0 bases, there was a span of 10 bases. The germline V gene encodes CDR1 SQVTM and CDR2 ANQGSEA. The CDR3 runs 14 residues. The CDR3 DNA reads TGCAGCGTTGTGTCGGGGGTCTCCTACAATGAGCAGTTCTTC. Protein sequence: CSVVSGVSYNEQFF.